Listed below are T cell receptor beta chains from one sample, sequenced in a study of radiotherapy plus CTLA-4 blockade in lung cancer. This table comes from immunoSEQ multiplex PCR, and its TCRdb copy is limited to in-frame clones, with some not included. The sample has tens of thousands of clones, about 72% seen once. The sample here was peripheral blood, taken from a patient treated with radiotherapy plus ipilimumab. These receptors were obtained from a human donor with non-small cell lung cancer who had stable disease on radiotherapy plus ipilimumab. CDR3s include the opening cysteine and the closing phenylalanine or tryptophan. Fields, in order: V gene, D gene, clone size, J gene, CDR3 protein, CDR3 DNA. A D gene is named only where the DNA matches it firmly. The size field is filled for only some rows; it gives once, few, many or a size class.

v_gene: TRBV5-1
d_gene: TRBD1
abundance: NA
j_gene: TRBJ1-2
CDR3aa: CASSSGQGAGGYTF
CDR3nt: TGCGCCAGCAGCTCGGGACAGGGGGCGGGTGGCTACACCTTC

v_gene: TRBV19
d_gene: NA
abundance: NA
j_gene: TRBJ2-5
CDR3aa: CASSIDAQYQETQYF
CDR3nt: TGTGCCAGTAGTATAGATGCACAGTACCAAGAGACCCAGTACTTC

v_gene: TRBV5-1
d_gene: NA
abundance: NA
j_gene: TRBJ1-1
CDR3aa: CASSLVQGGTEAFF
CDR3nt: TGCGCCAGCAGCTTGGTACAGGGAGGGACTGAAGCTTTCTTT

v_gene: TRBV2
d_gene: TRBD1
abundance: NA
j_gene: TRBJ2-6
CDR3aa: CAGVDREGGANVLTF
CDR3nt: TGTGCCGGGGTGGACAGGGAAGGTGGGGCCAACGTCCTGACTTTC

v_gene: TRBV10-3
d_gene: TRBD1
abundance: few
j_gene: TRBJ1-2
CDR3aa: CAISGGTGGRTF
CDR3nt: TGTGCCATCAGTGGAGGGACAGGGGGTAGAACCTTC

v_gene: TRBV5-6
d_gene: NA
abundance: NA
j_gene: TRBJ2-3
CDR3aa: CASSLAGRATDTQYF
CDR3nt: TGTGCCAGCAGCTTGGCCGGCAGGGCCACAGATACGCAGTATTTT

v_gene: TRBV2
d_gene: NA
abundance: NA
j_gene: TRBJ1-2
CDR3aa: CASRPTGLNYGYTF
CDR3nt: TGTGCCAGCAGACCCACAGGGTTAAACTATGGCTACACCTTC

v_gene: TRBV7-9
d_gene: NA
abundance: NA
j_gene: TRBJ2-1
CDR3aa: CASSPPGAGNEQFF
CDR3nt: TGTGCCAGCAGCCCCCCGGGGGCCGGGAATGAGCAGTTCTTC

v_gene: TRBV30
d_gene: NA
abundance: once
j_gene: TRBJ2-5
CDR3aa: CAWSAGELTVKETQYF
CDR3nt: TGTGCCTGGAGTGCCGGAGAATTAACGGTTAAAGAGACCCAGTACTTC

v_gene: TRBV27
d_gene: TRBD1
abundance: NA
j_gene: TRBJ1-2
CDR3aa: CASSSPGGLGYTF
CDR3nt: TGTGCCAGCAGTTCACCAGGGGGGCTTGGCTACACCTTC

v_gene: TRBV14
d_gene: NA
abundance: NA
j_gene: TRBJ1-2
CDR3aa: CASSQSGLDYTF
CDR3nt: TGTGCCAGCAGCCAGTCGGGGTTGGACTACACCTTC

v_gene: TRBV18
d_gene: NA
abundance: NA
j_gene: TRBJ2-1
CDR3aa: CASSPRGQSYNEQFF
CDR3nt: TGTGCCAGCTCACCTCGGGGACAATCCTACAATGAGCAGTTCTTC

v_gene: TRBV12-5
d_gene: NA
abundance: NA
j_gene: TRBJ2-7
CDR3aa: CASGYLSAEQYF
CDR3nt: TGTGCTAGTGGTTACCTCTCGGCCGAGCAGTACTTC

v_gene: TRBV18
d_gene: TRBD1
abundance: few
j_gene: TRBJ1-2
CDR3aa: CASSPAAGGDYGYTF
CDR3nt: TGTGCCAGCTCACCGGCCGCAGGGGGTGACTATGGCTACACCTTC

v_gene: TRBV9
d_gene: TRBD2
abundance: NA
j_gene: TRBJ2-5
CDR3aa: CASSSALAGGQETQYF
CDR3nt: TGTGCCAGCAGCTCCGCCCTAGCGGGGGGGCAAGAGACCCAGTACTTC

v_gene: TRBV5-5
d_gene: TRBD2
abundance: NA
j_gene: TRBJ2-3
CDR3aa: CASSPMRLAGGPSTDTQYF
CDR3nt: TGTGCCAGCAGCCCGATGAGACTAGCGGGGGGGCCAAGCACAGATACGCAGTATTTT

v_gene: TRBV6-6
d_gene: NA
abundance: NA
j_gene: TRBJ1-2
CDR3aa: CASSYHPKDGYTF
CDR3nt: TGTGCCAGCAGTTACCATCCCAAGGATGGCTACACCTTC

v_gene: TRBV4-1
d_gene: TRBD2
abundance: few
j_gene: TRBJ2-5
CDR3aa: CASSQVSGGPQETQYF
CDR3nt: TGCGCCAGCAGCCAAGTTAGCGGGGGCCCTCAAGAGACCCAGTACTTC

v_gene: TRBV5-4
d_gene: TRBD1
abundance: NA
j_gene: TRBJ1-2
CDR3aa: CASSLGQGAWGYTF
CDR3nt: TGTGCCAGCAGCTTGGGACAGGGGGCATGGGGCTACACCTTC

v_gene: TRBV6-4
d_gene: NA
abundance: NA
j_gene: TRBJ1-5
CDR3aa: CASSEGSNQPQHF
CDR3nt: TGTGCCAGCAGTGAAGGTTCCAATCAGCCCCAGCATTTT

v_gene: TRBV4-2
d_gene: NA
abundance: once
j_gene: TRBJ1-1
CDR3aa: CASSQDLGQGGTEAFF
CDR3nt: TGTGCCAGCAGCCAAGATCTGGGCCAGGGTGGAACTGAAGCTTTCTTT

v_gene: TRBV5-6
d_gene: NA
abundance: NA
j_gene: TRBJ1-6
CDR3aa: CASSLSLGALHF
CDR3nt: TGTGCCAGCAGCTTATCGCTTGGGGCCCTCCACTTT

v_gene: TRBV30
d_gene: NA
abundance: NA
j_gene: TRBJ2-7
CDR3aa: CAWSVQQGSYEQYF
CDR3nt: TGTGCCTGGAGTGTGCAACAGGGTTCCTACGAGCAGTACTTC

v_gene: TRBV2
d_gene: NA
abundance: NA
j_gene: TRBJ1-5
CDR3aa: CASSAGPNQPQHF
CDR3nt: TGTGCCAGCAGTGCGGGCCCCAATCAGCCCCAGCATTTT

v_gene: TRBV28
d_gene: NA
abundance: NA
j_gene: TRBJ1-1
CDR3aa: CASSSAGAGTEAFF
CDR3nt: TGTGCCAGCAGTTCCGCAGGGGCTGGGACTGAAGCTTTCTTT

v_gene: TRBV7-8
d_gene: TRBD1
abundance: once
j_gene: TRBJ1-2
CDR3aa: CASSPGQDYGYTF
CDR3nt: TGTGCCAGCAGCCCGGGACAGGACTATGGCTACACCTTC

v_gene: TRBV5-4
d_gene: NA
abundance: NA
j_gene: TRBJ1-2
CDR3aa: CASSIGDGSGYTF
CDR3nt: TGTGCCAGCAGCATTGGGGATGGATCTGGCTACACCTTC

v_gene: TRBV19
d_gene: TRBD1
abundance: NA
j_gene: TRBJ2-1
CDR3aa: CASSTMTGGVGYEQFF
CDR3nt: TGTGCCAGTAGTACCATGACAGGGGGCGTTGGGTATGAGCAGTTCTTC

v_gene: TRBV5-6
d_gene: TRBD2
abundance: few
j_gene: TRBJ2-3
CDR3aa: CASRLELLAGGPGTDTQYF
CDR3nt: TGTGCCAGCAGATTGGAATTACTAGCGGGGGGGCCGGGCACAGATACGCAGTATTTT

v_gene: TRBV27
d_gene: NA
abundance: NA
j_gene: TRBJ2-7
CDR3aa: CASSFGLGHEQYF
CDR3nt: TGTGCCAGCAGTTTCGGTTTAGGGCACGAGCAGTACTTC

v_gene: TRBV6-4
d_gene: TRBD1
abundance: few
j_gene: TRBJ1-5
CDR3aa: CASSAGQGGDQPQHF
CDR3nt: TGTGCCAGCAGCGCGGGACAGGGTGGCGATCAGCCCCAGCATTTT

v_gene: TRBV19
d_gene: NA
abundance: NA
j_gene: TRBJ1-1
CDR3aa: CASSMGWRAMNTEAFF
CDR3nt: TGTGCCAGTAGTATGGGGTGGAGGGCAATGAACACTGAAGCTTTCTTT

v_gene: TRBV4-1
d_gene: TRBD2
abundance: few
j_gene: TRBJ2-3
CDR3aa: CASSQDPSGAQTDTQYF
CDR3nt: TGCGCCAGCAGCCAGGACCCTAGCGGGGCACAAACAGATACGCAGTATTTT

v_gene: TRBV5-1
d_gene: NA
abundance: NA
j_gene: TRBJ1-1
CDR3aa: CASSIGTPLSTEAFF
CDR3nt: TGCGCCAGCAGCATCGGGACCCCCCTGAGCACTGAAGCTTTCTTT

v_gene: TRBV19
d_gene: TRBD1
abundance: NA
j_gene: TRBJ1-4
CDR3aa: CASSTGQSNEKLFF
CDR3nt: TGTGCCAGTAGTACGGGACAGTCAAATGAAAAACTGTTTTTT

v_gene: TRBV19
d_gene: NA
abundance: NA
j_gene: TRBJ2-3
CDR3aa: CASSAQERGTDTQYF
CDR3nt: TGTGCCAGTAGTGCGCAGGAGAGGGGCACAGATACGCAGTATTTT

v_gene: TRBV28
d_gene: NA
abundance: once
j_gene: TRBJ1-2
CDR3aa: CASRNTDSYYGYTF
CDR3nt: TGTGCCAGCAGGAACACGGACAGCTACTATGGCTACACCTTC

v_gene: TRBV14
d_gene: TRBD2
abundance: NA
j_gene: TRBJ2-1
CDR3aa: CASSEAGTQEQFF
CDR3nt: TGTGCCAGCAGCGAAGCGGGGACTCAGGAGCAGTTCTTC

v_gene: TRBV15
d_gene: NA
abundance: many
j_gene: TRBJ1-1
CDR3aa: CATSRDPANTEAFF
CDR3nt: TGTGCCACCAGCAGAGATCCCGCGAACACTGAAGCTTTCTTT

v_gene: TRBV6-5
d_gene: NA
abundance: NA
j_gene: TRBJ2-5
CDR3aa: CASSYSRNLAETQYF
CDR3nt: TGTGCCAGCAGTTACAGTCGTAACCTTGCGGAGACCCAGTACTTC

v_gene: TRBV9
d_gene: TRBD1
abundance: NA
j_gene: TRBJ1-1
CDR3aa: CASSVGQGSNTEAFF
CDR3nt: TGTGCCAGCAGCGTTGGACAGGGCTCGAACACTGAAGCTTTCTTT

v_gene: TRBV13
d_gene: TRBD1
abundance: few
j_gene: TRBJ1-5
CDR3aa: CASSLGRTGGQPQHF
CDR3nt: TGTGCCAGCAGCTTAGGACGAACAGGGGGGCAGCCCCAGCATTTT

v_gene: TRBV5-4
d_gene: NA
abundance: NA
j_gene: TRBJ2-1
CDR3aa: CASSPPSGRGGYNEQFF
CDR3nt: TGTGCCAGCAGCCCTCCTAGCGGTCGAGGGGGGTACAATGAGCAGTTCTTC

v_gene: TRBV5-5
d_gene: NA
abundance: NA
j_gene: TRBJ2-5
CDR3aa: CASSFRRTEETQYF
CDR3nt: TGTGCCAGCAGCTTCCGAAGAACAGAGGAGACCCAGTACTTC

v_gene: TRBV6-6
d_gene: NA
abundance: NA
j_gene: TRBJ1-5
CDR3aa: CASSYNRLTNQPQHF
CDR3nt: TGTGCCAGCAGTTACAACAGGTTAACCAATCAGCCCCAGCATTTT

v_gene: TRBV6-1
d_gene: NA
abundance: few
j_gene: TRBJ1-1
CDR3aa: CASSTFRMPYEAFF
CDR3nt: TGTGCCAGCAGTACTTTTAGAATGCCCTATGAAGCTTTCTTT

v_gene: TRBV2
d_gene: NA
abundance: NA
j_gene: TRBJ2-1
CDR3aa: CASSVNGNEQFF
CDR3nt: TGTGCCAGCAGTGTGAATGGCAATGAGCAGTTCTTC

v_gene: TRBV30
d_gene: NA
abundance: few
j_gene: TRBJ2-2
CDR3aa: CAWSQYVLGATGELFF
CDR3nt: TGTGCCTGGAGTCAGTACGTCCTGGGGGCTACCGGGGAGCTGTTTTTT

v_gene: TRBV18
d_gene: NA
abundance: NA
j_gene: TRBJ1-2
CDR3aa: CASSRSPADSSYGYTF
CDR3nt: TGTGCCAGCTCACGGTCCCCGGCAGACAGTAGCTATGGCTACACCTTC

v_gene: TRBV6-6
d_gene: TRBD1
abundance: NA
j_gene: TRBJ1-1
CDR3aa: CASKDRATEAFF
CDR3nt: TGTGCCAGCAAGGACAGGGCCACTGAAGCTTTCTTT

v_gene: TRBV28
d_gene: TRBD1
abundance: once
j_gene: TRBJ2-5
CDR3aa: CASSFSLQGAGETQYF
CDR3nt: TGTGCCAGCAGTTTCTCCCTACAGGGGGCAGGAGAGACCCAGTACTTC

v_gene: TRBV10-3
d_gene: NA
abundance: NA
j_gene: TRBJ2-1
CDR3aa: CAISVTDQNSYNEQFF
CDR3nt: TGTGCCATCAGCGTCACTGATCAAAACTCCTACAATGAGCAGTTCTTC

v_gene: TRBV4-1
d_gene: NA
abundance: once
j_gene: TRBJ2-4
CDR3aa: CASSQEPPANIQYF
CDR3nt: TGCGCCAGCAGCCAAGAACCCCCGGCAAACATTCAGTACTTC

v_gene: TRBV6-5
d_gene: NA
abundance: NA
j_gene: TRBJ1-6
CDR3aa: CASRNNDNSPLHF
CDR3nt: TGTGCCAGCAGGAACAACGATAATTCACCCCTCCACTTT

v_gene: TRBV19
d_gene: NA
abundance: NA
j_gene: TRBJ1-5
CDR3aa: CATTSYSNQPQHF
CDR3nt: TGTGCCACCACGTCGTATAGCAATCAGCCCCAGCATTTT